Given below is one T cell receptor (beta chain) in context. What it binds is not known. The junction departs from the called germline gene at one end, perhaps through a read error. The data belong to a study of T cells in Graves' hyperthyroidism and ophthalmopathy. The investigators amplified TCR beta CDR3 regions from RNA transcripts. An initial round of RT-PCR targeting the TCR CDR3 relied on the HTBI primer set. TCRdb called the multiplex PCR reads again in MiXCR, with one record for every CDR3 protein. The sample lists about 300,000 distinct CDR3 sequences, around a sixth seen once, with roughly 33% in the top ten. The study defined stable Graves' hyperthyroidism as no ophthalmopathy progression within 18 months. The CDR3 sequence is 12 residues long. Per germline, CDR1 LGHNT and CDR2 FRNRAP. General observations from the study: Most thyroid clonotypes expanded above 0.001 were also detected in blood.

The genes are TRBV12-5 and TRBJ1-1, with D unclear. Material: blood. This sequence was found in a man in his thirties or forties with Graves' hyperthyroidism. This CDR3 is CANGFGNTEAFF. CDR3 sequence (DNA): TGTGCTAATGGTTTCGGGAACACTGAAGCTTTCTTT.